The TCR beta chain described here comes from a study of T cells in Graves' hyperthyroidism and ophthalmopathy. As concerns this clonotype: The germline gene is not matched at one end of the junction; a read error may be the cause.

The sample of blood was obtained at first hyperthyroidism diagnosis (before any ophthalmopathy symptoms). CDR3 length: 15 amino acids. Germline loops: CDR1 MNHEY, CDR2 SVGAGI. What was amplified from RNA transcripts were TCR beta CDR3 regions. The HTBI primer set drove a first-round RT-PCR of the TCR CDR3. TCRdb reprocessed the multiplex PCR reads via MiXCR and lists one record per CDR3 protein. The sample gives over 250,000 distinct CDR3 sequences, less than 30% of which show up once; 20% to 30% is in the top ten. The sequenced sample consisted of blood. This receptor was identified in a man aged 35-49 years with Graves' hyperthyroidism that later progressed to Graves' ophthalmopathy. V is TRBV6-5 and J is TRBJ2-7, with 8 positions matching TRBD1. CDR3 nucleotides: TGTGCCAGCAGTAACTCCCCGGACAGGGCCTACGAGCAGTACTTC. Translating it yields CASSNSPDRAYEQYF.